The 20 T cell receptor beta chains given below trace back to one sample, sequenced in a study of glioma-infiltrating T cells. The iRepertoire nested amplicon-rescue multiplex PCR amplified TCR alpha and beta CDR3s from RNA. One entry per CDR3 protein results from TCRdb running MiXCR on the multiplex PCR reads. Of more than 110,000 distinct CDR3 sequences in the sample, around 40% were seen once. The sample comprised glioma tissue, nonneoplastic brain tissue, or PBMCs (not recorded which). These receptors originate from a human donor with low-grade glioma or glioblastoma, undergoing nonglioma brain surgery, or in good health (not recorded which).

This clonotype was counted many times. DNA of the CDR3: TGTGCCAGCAGTTATTGGACAGGGGACACAGATACGCAGTATTTT. Protein: CASSYWTGDTDTQYF. The chain carries TRBV6-1 and TRBJ2-3, with TRBD1 identical over 9 bases. The germline V gene encodes CDR1 MNHNS and CDR2 SASEGT. This CDR3 is built from 15 residues. With 5 bases clipped from V and 2 bases from J, the junction kept 5 bases outside the gene matches.

This chain uses TRBV6-2 or TRBV6-3 with TRBJ2-7; possible D gene TRBD2, 5 bases. With 6 bases removed from V and 2 bases from J, the gap between germline ends came to 11 bases. Germline CDR1 and CDR2: MNHEY and SVGEGT. The CDR3 loop spans 13 amino acids. CDR3 sequence reads: CASRSGYTYEQYF. The CDR3 coding sequence is TGTGCCAGCAGATCGGGGTATACCTACGAGCAGTACTTC.

This clonotype was observed a few times. The chain recombines TRBV3-1 with TRBJ1-1; D is perhaps TRBD1 (5 bases). Looked up from germline, CDR1 is LGHDT and CDR2 is YNNKEL (reference sequence). The CDR3 length is 14 residues. V lost 1 base, J lost 4 bases, and 10 bases lay in between. The chain's CDR3 is CASSQVNRLTEAFF. CDR3 in DNA: TGTGCCAGCAGCCAAGTGAACAGGCTCACTGAAGCTTTCTTT.

The rearrangement joins TRBV4-1 to TRBJ2-3; 9 nucleotides agree with TRBD2. The trim removed 4 bases at V and 2 bases at J, leaving 10 bases unmatched. Germline V gene lookup returns CDR1 MGHRA and CDR2 YSYEKL. The CDR3 contains 17 residues. The CDR3 nucleotides read TGCGCCAGCAGCCCCTTGGGAGCGGGAGGTCCCACAGATACGCAGTATTTT. This sequence encodes CASSPLGAGGPTDTQYF.

This clonotype has a handful of counts. The V gene is TRBV7-2, the J gene TRBJ2-3; D might be TRBD1 (6 bases). Deletions cut 0 bases from V and 9 bases from J, with 13 bases between. From germline, CDR1 is SGHTA and CDR2 FQGNSA. The CDR3 covers 14 residues. CDR3 loop: CASSLAGVDSTQYF. The CDR3 bases are TGTGCCAGCAGCTTAGCCGGGGTGGACAGCACGCAGTATTTT.

This clonotype came up a few times. The chain combines TRBV7-2 with TRBJ2-3, with D unresolved. The CDR3 runs 13 residues. Trimming left V 7 bases short and J 2 bases short, with 10 bases between. From germline, CDR1 is SGHTA and CDR2 FQGNSA. The CDR3 region has the DNA TGTGCCAGCACTCAGACAAACACAGATACGCAGTATTTT. Amino acid sequence: CASTQTNTDTQYF.

This chain links TRBV19 with TRBJ1-2, with D possibly matching TRBD1 (6 bases). Trimming cost V 9 bases and J 10 bases, with 24 bases left between them. CDR3 length: 14 amino acids. Germline V gene lookup returns CDR1 LNHDA and CDR2 SQIVND (reference sequence). The chain's CDR3 is CASSLLGQLAAYTF. The DNA of the CDR3 is TGTGCCAGCAGCTTACTTGGACAGTTGGCGGCCTACACCTTC.

The chain combines TRBV2 with TRBJ2-7; D is tentatively TRBD1 or TRBD2 (5 bases each). The CDR3 is 13 amino acids. The germline gives CDR1 SNHLY, CDR2 FYNNEI. V was trimmed by 7 bases and J by 2 bases, leaving 12 bases between them. In DNA form, the CDR3 reads TGTGCCAGCATGAGGGACCTAGCCTACGAGCAGTACTTC. Its protein is CASMRDLAYEQYF.

Details on this clonotype: Because the CDR3 is missing its conserved closing phenylalanine or tryptophan, this is likely a read error. J is TRBJ2-1 and V is TRBV7-2; weak D call: TRBD1 (6 bases). V lost 1 base to trimming and J lost 8 bases, with 9 bases between them. CDR3 length: 13 residues. Germline CDR1 reads SGHTA; CDR2 reads FQGNSA. CDR3 DNA sequence: TGTGCCAGCAGCTTAGACAGGGACGATGAGCAGTTCCTC. Protein: CASSLDRDDEQFL.

The chain couples TRBV6-1 to TRBJ2-7, with 9 positions matching TRBD1. V trimming: 6 bases; J trimming: 2 bases; junction bases outside the gene matches: 8. CDR1 is MNHNS, CDR2 SASEGT, per germline. The CDR3 has 15 residues. CDR3 DNA: TGTGCCAGCAGAAATCCGGGACAGGGAACCTACGAGCAGTACTTC. As protein: CASRNPGQGTYEQYF.

This clonotype has only a few counts. This CDR3 reads CASSQYPTSGGPTDTQYF. The CDR3 DNA sequence: TGCGCCAGCAGCCAATACCCGACTAGCGGGGGCCCCACGGATACGCAGTATTTT. The genes are TRBV4-1 and TRBJ2-3; 12 bases map to TRBD2. Germline V gene lookup returns CDR1 MGHRA and CDR2 YSYEKL. CDR3 length equals 18 residues. J gave up 6 bases and V 2 bases, and 12 bases lay outside the gene matches.

Points on this clonotype: At one end, the junction sequence differs from germline, possibly due to a read error. This chain links TRBV7-2 with TRBJ1-1; D may be TRBD1 (5 bases). Germline CDR1 SGHTA, CDR2 FQGNSA. This CDR3 contains 12 residues. The CDR3 loop is CASSHGGTEALF. Written as DNA, the CDR3 is TGTGCCAGCAGCCACGGGGGGACTGAAGCTCTCTTT.

V is TRBV6-1 and J is TRBJ2-7; D possibly matches TRBD1 or TRBD2 (5 bases each). This CDR3 region has 13 residues. The germline V gene encodes CDR1 MNHNS and CDR2 SASEGT. V lost 6 bases and J lost 1, with 10 bases in between. The CDR3 sequence: CASSPGASYEQYF. The CDR3 DNA follows: TGTGCCAGCAGCCCCGGGGCGTCCTACGAGCAGTACTTC.

This clonotype was seen repeatedly, ten times or more. V and J are TRBV6-1 and TRBJ1-1; the D gene is possibly TRBD1 (5 bases). The length of the CDR3 is 13 residues. Germline CDR1 reads MNHNS; CDR2 reads SASEGT. Deletions cut 5 bases from V and 5 bases from J, with 12 bases between. CDR3 nucleotide sequence: TGTGCCAGCAGTCTTGGACACAATACTGAAGCTTTCTTT. Amino acid sequence: CASSLGHNTEAFF.

This clonotype has a handful of counts. J is TRBJ2-1 and V is TRBV2; D is unresolved. The germline gives CDR1 SNHLY, CDR2 FYNNEI. The V and J ends lost 3 bases and 3 bases respectively, with 9 bases between them. This CDR3 is built from 14 residues. The CDR3 bases are TGTGCCAGCAGTGAGAGAATAGTCTACAATGAGCAGTTCTTC. Protein sequence: CASSERIVYNEQFF.

The chain joins TRBV7-2 to TRBJ2-3; D is undetermined. This CDR3 has 14 residues. The germline CDR1 and CDR2 sequences are SGHTA and FQGNSA. V shed 6 bases and J shed 0 bases, with 10 bases lying between them. CDR3 DNA sequence: TGTGCCAGCAGAAGAGCGCTTAGCACAGATACGCAGTATTTT. It encodes CASRRALSTDTQYF.

This chain connects TRBV7-2 to TRBJ2-5; D not resolved. The CDR3 spans 13 residues. V lost 5 bases, J lost 5 bases, and 12 bases lay in between. Germline-derived CDR1 and CDR2 are SGHTA and FQGNSA. CDR3 amino acids: CASSLWARETQYF. The CDR3 DNA follows: TGTGCCAGCAGCCTTTGGGCCCGGGAGACCCAGTACTTC.

This sequence joins TRBV20-1 and TRBJ2-3; 10 bases map to TRBD2. CDR3 length equals 15 residues. Germline V gives CDR1 DFQATT, CDR2 SNEGSKA (reference sequence). Trimming took 2 bases from V and 1 from J; bases not matched to a gene: 3. The CDR3 DNA reads TGCAGTGCTAGATGGCTAGCGGGGGGCACAGATACGCAGTATTTT. Its translation is CSARWLAGGTDTQYF.

The chain employs TRBV2 and TRBJ2-1; TRBD2 agrees at 12 bases. The CDR3 is 15 residues long. Per germline, CDR1 SNHLY and CDR2 FYNNEI. The V segment lost 1 base and the J segment 13 bases; nucleotides outside the gene matches: 8. The chain's CDR3 is CASSEDITSGRPQFF. The CDR3, as DNA: TGTGCCAGCAGTGAAGACATAACTAGCGGGAGGCCTCAGTTCTTC.

J is TRBJ2-7 and V is TRBV28; D unresolved. Germline V gives CDR1 MDHEN, CDR2 SYDVKM. V dropped 5 bases and J dropped 4 bases, with 27 bases sitting between them. The CDR3 totals 18 residues. CDR3 in amino acids: CASSLGYSTLGSRYEQYF. The CDR3 DNA is TGTGCCAGCAGTCTGGGGTACAGCACCTTAGGGTCCAGATACGAGCAGTACTTC.